A single sample is the source of the 14 T cell receptor beta chains below, sequenced in a study of shared clonotypes between healthy human individuals. Naivety among CD8 cells was defined by CD45RO negativity and positive CCR7 selection, thereby excluding terminally differentiated effector memory CD45RA+ cells. Libraries were prepared by immunoSEQ multiplex PCR; TCRdb keeps only in-frame clonotypes and omits some of them. This table holds about 2.1 million clones, just over 90% found once. Sequenced material: naive CD8+ T cells from PBMCs. The receptors were sampled from a man aged 18 to 30 in good health. Some clones in this sample may be carry-over from other donors' samples.

The chain combines TRBV6-5 with TRBJ2-5; D is unresolved. With the DNA end fitting TRBJ2-7 better, the J assignment may be wrong. Germline lookup yields CDR1 MNHEY and CDR2 SVGAGI. This CDR3 has 13 residues. CDR3 residues: CASSLLVGYEQYF. CDR3 DNA sequence: TGTGCCAGCAGCCTTCTAGTGGGCTACGAGCAGTACTTC.

The rearrangement links TRBV15 to TRBJ2-7; D is ambiguous. V was cut by 0 bases and J by 0 bases, with 12 bases left in between. CDR1 is LNHNV and CDR2 is YYDKDF in the germline V gene (reference sequence). This CDR3 spans 16 amino acids. The CDR3 spells CATSRDRGSRSYEQYF. CDR3 DNA sequence: TGTGCCACCAGCAGAGATCGAGGAAGCCGCTCCTACGAGCAGTACTTC.

The chain couples TRBV2 to TRBJ2-7; D might be TRBD1 (6 bases). Germline loops: CDR1 SNHLY, CDR2 FYNNEI. This CDR3 spans 14 amino acids. V lost 7 bases and J 3 bases, leaving 16 bases between the germline ends. CDR3 loop: CASINRDTRYEQYF. The CDR3 nucleotides read TGTGCCAGCATCAACCGGGACACACGCTACGAGCAGTACTTC.

The V gene is TRBV7-8, the J gene TRBJ1-1; the match to TRBD1 covers 7 bases. The CDR3 has 16 amino acids. After removal of 2 bases from V and 4 bases from J, the junction contained 10 bases not matched to a gene. The germline gives CDR1 SGHVS, CDR2 FQNEAQ. In DNA, the CDR3 is TGTGCCAGCAGCTTACTGGGACAGACCTATCGCACTGAAGCTTTCTTT. This sequence encodes CASSLLGQTYRTEAFF.

As regards this clone: An end of the junction differs from the germline gene, which may be a read error. CDR3 sequence: CAISDHDYVQYF. The CDR3 DNA is TGTGCCATCAGTGACCACGACTACGTGCAGTACTTC. This chain links TRBV10-3 with TRBJ2-7, with D perhaps matching TRBD2 (5 bases). The CDR3 runs to 12 residues. CDR1 and CDR2 from the germline V gene are ENHRY and SYGVKD.

The chain couples TRBV9 to TRBJ1-2; TRBD1 might be the D (6 bases). The CDR3 covers 13 residues. V lost 3 bases, J lost 8 bases, and 14 bases lay in between. Germline CDR1 reads SGDLS; CDR2 reads YYNGEE. CDR3 loop: CASSAGQSRGYTF. For the CDR3, the DNA is TGTGCCAGCAGCGCCGGACAGTCACGGGGCTACACCTTC.

The rearrangement uses TRBV9 and TRBJ2-7; D is tentatively TRBD1 or TRBD2 (5 bases each). V shed 4 bases and J shed 3 bases, with 17 bases lying between them. The CDR3 has 15 residues. CDR1 is SGDLS, CDR2 YYNGEE, per germline. CDR3 sequence: CASSPNHGAYYEQYF. The CDR3 region has the DNA TGTGCCAGCAGCCCCAACCACGGGGCCTACTACGAGCAGTACTTC.

The V and J genes are TRBV30 and TRBJ2-5; TRBD1 matches 7 bases. Trimming took 0 bases from V and 1 from J; bases not matched to a gene: 2. The V gene's germline CDR1 is GTSNPN and CDR2 SVGIG (reference sequence). There are 14 residues in the CDR3. The CDR3 DNA reads as TGTGCCTGGAGTGTAGGGGACAGCCAAGAGACCCAGTACTTC. Translation gives CAWSVGDSQETQYF.

This chain links TRBV9 with TRBJ1-1, with D hard to call. CDR3 size: 17 residues. Trimming left V 3 bases short and J 5 bases short, with 23 bases between. In germline, CDR1 is SGDLS, CDR2 YYNGEE. The CDR3 sequence is CASSGDPKDSHGTEAFF. DNA for the CDR3: TGTGCCAGCAGCGGAGACCCGAAGGACTCACATGGAACTGAAGCTTTCTTT.

The chain is built from TRBV14 and TRBJ2-7; possible D gene TRBD2, 5 bases. V lost 3 bases to trimming and J lost 4 bases, with 16 bases between them. Germline-derived CDR1 and CDR2 are SGHDN and FVKESK. There are 15 residues in the CDR3. The CDR3 protein is CASSQEPAGSYEQYF. DNA for the CDR3: TGTGCCAGCAGCCAGGAGCCCGCGGGTTCTTACGAGCAGTACTTC.

The chain employs TRBV5-1 and TRBJ2-1, with D perhaps TRBD1 (7 bases). Per germline, CDR1 SGHRS and CDR2 YFSETQ. V was clipped by 1 base and J by 7 bases, with 12 bases between them. The CDR3 has 14 residues. CDR3 loop: CASSLRQGGNEQFF. CDR3 nucleotide sequence: TGCGCCAGCAGCTTGCGACAGGGAGGTAATGAGCAGTTCTTC.

In regard to this clone: Other DNA sequences of this sample code for an identical CDR3. The chain is built from TRBV27 and TRBJ2-7; 12 nucleotides agree with TRBD2. This CDR3 is built from 15 residues. Losses at the gene ends were 5 bases for V and 3 bases for J; bases not matched to a gene: 5. Germline CDR1 reads MNHEY; CDR2 reads SMNVEV (reference sequence). The CDR3 region is CASSPILAGGYEQYF. CDR3 nucleotide sequence: TGTGCCAGCAGTCCCATACTAGCGGGGGGCTACGAGCAGTACTTC.

The chain joins TRBV19 to TRBJ2-5; TRBD2 agrees at 11 bases. The CDR3 is made up of 17 amino acids. Germline values: CDR1 LNHDA, CDR2 SQIVND (reference sequence). The V gene end was trimmed by 3 bases and the J gene end by 2 bases; junction bases not matched to a gene: 8. CDR3 in DNA: TGTGCCAGTAGTATCTACGGACTAGCGGGTAATCAAGAGACCCAGTACTTC. This sequence encodes CASSIYGLAGNQETQYF.

The rearrangement joins TRBV18 to TRBJ2-3; D not resolved. In germline, CDR1 is KGHSH, CDR2 LQKENI. This CDR3 is built from 14 residues. Trimming removed 1 base at V and 5 bases at J, with 10 bases between. This CDR3 reads CASSPRTSGDTQYF. Here the CDR3 DNA reads TGTGCCAGCTCACCACGAACGTCCGGAGATACGCAGTATTTT.